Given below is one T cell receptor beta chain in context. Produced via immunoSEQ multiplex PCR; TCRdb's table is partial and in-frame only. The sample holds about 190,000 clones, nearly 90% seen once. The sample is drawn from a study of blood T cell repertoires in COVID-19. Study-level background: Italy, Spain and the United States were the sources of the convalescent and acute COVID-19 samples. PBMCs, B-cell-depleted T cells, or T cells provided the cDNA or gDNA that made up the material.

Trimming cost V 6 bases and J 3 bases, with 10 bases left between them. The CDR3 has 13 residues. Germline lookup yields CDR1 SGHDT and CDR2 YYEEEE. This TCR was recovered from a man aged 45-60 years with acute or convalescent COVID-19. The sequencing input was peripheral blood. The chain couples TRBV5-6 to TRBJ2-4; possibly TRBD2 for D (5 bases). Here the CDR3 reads CASTFGGKNIQYF. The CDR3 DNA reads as TGTGCCAGCACCTTCGGAGGCAAAAACATTCAGTACTTC.